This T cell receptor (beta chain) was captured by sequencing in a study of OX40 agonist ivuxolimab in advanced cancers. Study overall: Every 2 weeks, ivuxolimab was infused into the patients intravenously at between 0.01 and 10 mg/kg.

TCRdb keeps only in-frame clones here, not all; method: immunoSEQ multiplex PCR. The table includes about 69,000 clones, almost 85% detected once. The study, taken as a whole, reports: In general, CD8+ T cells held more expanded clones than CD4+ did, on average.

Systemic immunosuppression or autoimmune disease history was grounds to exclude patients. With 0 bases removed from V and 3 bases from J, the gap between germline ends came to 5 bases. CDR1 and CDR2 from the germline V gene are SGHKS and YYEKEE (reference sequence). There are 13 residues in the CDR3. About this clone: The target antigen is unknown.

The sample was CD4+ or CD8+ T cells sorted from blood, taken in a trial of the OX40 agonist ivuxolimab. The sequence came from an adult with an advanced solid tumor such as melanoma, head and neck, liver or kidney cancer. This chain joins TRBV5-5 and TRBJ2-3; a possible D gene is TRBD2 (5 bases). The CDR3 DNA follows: TGTGCCAGCAGCTTGGCGGGGACAGATACGCAGTATTTT. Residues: CASSLAGTDTQYF. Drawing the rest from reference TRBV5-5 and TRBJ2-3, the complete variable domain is DAGVTQSPTHLIKTRGQQVTLRCSPISGHKSVSWYQQVLGQGPQFIFQYYEKEERGRGNFPDRFSARQFPNYSSELNVNALLLGDSALYLCASSLAGTDTQYFGPGTRLTVL.